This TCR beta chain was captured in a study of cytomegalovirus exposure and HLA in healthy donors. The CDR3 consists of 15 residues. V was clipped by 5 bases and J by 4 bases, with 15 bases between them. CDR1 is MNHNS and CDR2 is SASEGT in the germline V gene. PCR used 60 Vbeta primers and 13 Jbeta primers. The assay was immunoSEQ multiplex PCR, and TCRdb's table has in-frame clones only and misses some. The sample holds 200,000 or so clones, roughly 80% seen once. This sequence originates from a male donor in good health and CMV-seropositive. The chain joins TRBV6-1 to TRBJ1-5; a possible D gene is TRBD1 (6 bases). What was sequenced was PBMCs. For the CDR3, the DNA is TGTGCCAGCAGTTCCTACAGGGACCCTAATCAGCCCCAGCATTTT. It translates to CASSSYRDPNQPQHF.